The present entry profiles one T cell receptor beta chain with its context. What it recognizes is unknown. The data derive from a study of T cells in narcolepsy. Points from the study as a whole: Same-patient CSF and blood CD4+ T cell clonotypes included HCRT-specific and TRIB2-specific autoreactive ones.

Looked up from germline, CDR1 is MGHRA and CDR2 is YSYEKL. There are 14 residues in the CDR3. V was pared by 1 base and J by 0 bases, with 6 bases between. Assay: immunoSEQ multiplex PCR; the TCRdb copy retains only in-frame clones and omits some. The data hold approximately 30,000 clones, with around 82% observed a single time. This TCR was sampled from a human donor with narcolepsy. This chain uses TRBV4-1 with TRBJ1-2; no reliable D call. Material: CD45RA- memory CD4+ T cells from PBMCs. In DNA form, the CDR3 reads TGCGCCAGCAGCCAAGGGATAGCTAACTATGGCTACACCTTC. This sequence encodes CASSQGIANYGYTF.